This T cell receptor (beta chain) originates from a study of blood T cell repertoires in COVID-19. In the study overall: Sites across the United States, Italy and Spain contributed samples from acute and convalescent COVID-19. T cells, B-cell-depleted T cells, or PBMCs provided the cDNA or gDNA that served as material.

As processed by the authors: Reference gene primer amplification yielded estimated nucleated cell counts. Libraries were prepared by immunoSEQ multiplex PCR; TCRdb keeps only in-frame clonotypes and omits some of them. V and J calls and clone size follow that table, whereas D and trimming were derived from the DNA. This repertoire shows 20,000 to 30,000 clones, roughly 86% found once; its top ten account for 5% to 5.5%. The ends were cut back, 4 bases at V and 2 bases at J, with 16 bases in the middle. This CDR3 is built from 16 residues. CDR1 is SGHKS, CDR2 YYEKEE, per germline (reference sequence).

Sequencing was done on a sample of peripheral blood. J is TRBJ1-5 and V is TRBV5-5, with D tentatively TRBD1 (6 bases). The receptor's source is a man aged 50 to 59 with active COVID-19. CDR3 loop: CASSPGGGLRNQPQHF. CDR3 DNA: TGTGCCAGCAGCCCGGGGGGGGGCTTGCGCAATCAGCCCCAGCATTTT.